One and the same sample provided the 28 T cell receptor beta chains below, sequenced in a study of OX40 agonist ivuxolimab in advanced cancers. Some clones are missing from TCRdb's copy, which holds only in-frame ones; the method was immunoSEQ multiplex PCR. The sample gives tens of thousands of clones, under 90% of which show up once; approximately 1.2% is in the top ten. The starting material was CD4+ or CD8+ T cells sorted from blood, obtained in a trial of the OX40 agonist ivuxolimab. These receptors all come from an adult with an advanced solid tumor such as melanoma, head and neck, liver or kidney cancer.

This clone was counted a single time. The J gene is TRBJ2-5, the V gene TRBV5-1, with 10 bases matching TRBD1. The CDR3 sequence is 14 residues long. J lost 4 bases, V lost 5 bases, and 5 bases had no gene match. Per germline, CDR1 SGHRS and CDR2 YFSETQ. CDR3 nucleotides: TGCGCCAGCAGTTCCGGGACAGGGGTAGAGACCCAGTACTTC. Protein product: CASSSGTGVETQYF.

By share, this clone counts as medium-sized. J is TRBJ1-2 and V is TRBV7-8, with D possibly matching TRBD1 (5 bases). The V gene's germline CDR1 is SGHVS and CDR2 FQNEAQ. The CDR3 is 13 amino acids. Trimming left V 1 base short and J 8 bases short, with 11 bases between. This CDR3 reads CASSLGGSVGYTF. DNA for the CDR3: TGTGCCAGCAGCTTAGGGGGGAGCGTAGGCTACACCTTC. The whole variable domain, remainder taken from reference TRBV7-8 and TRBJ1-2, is GAGVSQSPRYKVAKRGQDVALRCDPISGHVSLFWYQQALGQGPEFLTYFQNEAQLDKSGLPSDRFFAERPEGSVSTLKIQRTQQEDSAVYLCASSLGGSVGYTFGSGTRLTVV.

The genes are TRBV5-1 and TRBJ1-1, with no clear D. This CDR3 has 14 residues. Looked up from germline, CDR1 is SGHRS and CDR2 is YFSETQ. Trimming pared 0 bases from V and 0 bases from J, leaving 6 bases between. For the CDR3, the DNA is TGCGCCAGCAGCTTGGAAGATATGAACACTGAAGCTTTCTTT. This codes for CASSLEDMNTEAFF.

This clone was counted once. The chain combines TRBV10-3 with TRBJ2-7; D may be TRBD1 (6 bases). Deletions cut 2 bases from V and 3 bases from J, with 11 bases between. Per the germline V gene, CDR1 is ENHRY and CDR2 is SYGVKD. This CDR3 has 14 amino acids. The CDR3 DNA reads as TGTGCCATCAGTGAGAGGCAGGGGAGCTACGAGCAGTACTTC. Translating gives CAISERQGSYEQYF.

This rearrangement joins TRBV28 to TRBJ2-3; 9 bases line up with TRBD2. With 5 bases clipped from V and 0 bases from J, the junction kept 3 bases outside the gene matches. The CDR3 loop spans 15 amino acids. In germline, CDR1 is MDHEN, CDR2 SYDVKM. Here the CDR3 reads CASSPLAGSTDTQYF. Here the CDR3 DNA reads TGTGCCAGCAGTCCCCTAGCGGGGAGCACAGATACGCAGTATTTT.

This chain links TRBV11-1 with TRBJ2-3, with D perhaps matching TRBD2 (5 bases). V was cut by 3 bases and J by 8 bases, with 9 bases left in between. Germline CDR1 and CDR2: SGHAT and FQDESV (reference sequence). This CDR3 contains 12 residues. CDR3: CASSLEVGTQYF. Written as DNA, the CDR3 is TGTGCCAGCAGCTTGGAGGTTGGTACGCAGTATTTT.

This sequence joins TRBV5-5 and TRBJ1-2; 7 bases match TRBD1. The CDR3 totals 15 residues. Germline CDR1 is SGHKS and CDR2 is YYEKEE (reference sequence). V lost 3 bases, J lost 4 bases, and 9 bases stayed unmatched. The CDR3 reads CASSYRDSPSYGYTF. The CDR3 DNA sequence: TGTGCCAGCAGCTACCGGGACAGTCCCTCCTATGGCTACACCTTC.

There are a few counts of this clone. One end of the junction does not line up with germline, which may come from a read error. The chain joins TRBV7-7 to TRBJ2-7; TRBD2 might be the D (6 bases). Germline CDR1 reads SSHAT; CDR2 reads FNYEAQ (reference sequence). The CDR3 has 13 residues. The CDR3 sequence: CASSLVEGYEQYF. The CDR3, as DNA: TGTGCTAGCAGCTTAGTGGAGGGCTACGAGCAGTACTTC.

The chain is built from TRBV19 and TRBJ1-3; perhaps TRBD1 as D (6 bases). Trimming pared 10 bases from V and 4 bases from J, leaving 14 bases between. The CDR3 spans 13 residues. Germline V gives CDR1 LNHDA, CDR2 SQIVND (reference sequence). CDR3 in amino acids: CATSVGAGNTIYF. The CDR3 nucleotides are TGTGCCACTTCGGTGGGGGCAGGAAACACCATATATTTT. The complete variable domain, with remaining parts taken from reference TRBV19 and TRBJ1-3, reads DGGITQSPKYLFRKEGQNVTLSCEQNLNHDAMYWYRQDPGQGLRLIYYSQIVNDFQKGDIAEGYSVSREKKESFPLTVTSAQKNPTAFYLCATSVGAGNTIYFGEGSWLTVV.

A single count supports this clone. CDR3: CASSDPGVSNYGYTF. The CDR3 DNA follows: TGCGCCAGCAGCGACCCAGGGGTATCTAACTATGGCTACACCTTC. V gene TRBV5-1 combines with J gene TRBJ1-2, with a weak D call TRBD1 (6 bases). Trimming took 4 bases from V and 0 from J, leaving 13 bases between them. The length of the CDR3 is 15 residues. Germline V gene data show CDR1 as SGHRS and CDR2 as YFSETQ.

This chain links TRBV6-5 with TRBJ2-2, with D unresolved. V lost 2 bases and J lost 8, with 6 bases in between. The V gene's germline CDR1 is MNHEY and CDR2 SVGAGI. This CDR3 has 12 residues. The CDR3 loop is CASSYRGGELFF. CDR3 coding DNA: TGTGCCAGCAGTTACCGAGGAGGGGAGCTGTTTTTT.

The CDR3 coding sequence is TGTGCCAGCAGTGGAAATAGCGGGGGGGCCGGGGAGACCCAGTACTTC. Amino acid sequence: CASSGNSGGAGETQYF. The V and J genes are TRBV2 and TRBJ2-5; 11 nucleotides match TRBD2. Germline V gene sequence: CDR1 SNHLY, CDR2 FYNNEI. Unmatched junction bases numbered 9, after V lost 4 bases and J lost 5 bases. The CDR3 is 16 residues long.

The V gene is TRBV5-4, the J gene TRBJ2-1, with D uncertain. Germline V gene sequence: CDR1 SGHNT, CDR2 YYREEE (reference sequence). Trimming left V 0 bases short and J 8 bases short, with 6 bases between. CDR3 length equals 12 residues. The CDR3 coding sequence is TGTGCCAGCAGCTTGGCCGGCTATGAGCAGTTCTTC. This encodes CASSLAGYEQFF.

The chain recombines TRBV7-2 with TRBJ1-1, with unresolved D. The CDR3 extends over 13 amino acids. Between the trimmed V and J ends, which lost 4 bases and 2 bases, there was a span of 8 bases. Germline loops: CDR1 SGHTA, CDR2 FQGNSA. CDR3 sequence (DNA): TGTGCCAGCAGCTACCAATTCAACACTGAAGCTTTCTTT. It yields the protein CASSYQFNTEAFF.

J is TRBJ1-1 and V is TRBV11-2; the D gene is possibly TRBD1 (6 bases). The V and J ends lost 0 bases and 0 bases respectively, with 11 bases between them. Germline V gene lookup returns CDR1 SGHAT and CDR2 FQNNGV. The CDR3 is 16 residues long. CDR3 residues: CASSLDGQGMNTEAFF. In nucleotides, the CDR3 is TGTGCCAGCAGCTTAGATGGGCAGGGGATGAACACTGAAGCTTTCTTT.

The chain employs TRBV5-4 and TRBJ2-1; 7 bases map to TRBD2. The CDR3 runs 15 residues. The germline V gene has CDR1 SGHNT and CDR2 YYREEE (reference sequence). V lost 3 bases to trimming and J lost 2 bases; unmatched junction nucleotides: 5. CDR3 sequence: CASSSNGGTYNEQFF. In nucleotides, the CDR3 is TGTGCCAGCAGCTCCAACGGGGGGACCTACAATGAGCAGTTCTTC.

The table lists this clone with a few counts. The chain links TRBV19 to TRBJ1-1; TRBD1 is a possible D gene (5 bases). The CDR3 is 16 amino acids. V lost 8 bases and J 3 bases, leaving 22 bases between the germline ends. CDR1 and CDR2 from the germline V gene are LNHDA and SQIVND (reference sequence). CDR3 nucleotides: TGTGCCAGTCTTAAGGGGAGGACGTGGAGTGACACTGAAGCTTTCTTT. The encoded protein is CASLKGRTWSDTEAFF.

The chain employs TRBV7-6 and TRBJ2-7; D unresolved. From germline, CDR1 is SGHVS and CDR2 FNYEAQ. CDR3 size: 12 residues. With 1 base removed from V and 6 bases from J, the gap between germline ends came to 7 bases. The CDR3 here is CASSLEGGEQYF. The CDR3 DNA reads TGTGCCAGCAGCTTAGAGGGTGGCGAGCAGTACTTC. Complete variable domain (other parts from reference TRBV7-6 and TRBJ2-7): GAGVSQSPRYKVTKRGQDVALRCDPISGHVSLYWYRQALGQGPEFLTYFNYEAQQDKSGLPNDRFSAERPEGSISTLTIQRTEQRDSAMYRCASSLEGGEQYFGPGTRLTVT.

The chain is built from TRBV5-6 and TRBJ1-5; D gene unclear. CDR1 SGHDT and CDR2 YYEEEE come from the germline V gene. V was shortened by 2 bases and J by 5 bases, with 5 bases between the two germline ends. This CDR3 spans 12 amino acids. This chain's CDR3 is CASSLRDQPQHF. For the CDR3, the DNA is TGTGCCAGCAGCTTAAGAGATCAGCCCCAGCATTTT.

The CDR3 loop reads CASSEGSNTGELFF. CDR3 nucleotides: TGCGCCAGCAGTGAGGGCTCGAACACCGGGGAGCTGTTTTTT. V gene TRBV5-1 combines with J gene TRBJ2-2; a weak D match, TRBD2 (5 bases). Between the trimmed V and J ends, which lost 5 bases and 0 bases, there was a span of 8 bases. The CDR3 sequence is 14 residues long. CDR1 is SGHRS, CDR2 YFSETQ, per germline. Combining the CDR3 with reference TRBV5-1 and TRBJ2-2 gives the whole variable domain KAGVTQTPRYLIKTRGQQVTLSCSPISGHRSVSWYQQTPGQGLQFLFEYFSETQRNKGNFPGRFSGRQFSNSRSEMNVSTLELGDSALYLCASSEGSNTGELFFGEGSRLTVL.

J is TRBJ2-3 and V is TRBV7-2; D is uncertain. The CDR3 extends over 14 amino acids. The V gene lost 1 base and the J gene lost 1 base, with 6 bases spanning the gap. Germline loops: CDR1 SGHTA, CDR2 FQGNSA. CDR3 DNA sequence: TGTGCCAGCAGCTTAGTTCGGGGCACAGATACGCAGTATTTT. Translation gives CASSLVRGTDTQYF.

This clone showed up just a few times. The CDR3, as DNA: TGTGCCAGCAGCTTGGGGACAACCCGGAACTATGGCTACACCTTC. Translated, it gives CASSLGTTRNYGYTF. V and J are TRBV7-9 and TRBJ1-2, with D possibly matching TRBD1 (6 bases). Per germline, CDR1 SEHNR and CDR2 FQNEAQ (reference sequence). The CDR3 runs to 15 residues. The V and J ends lost 3 bases and 2 bases respectively, with 13 bases between them. Complete variable domain (other parts from reference TRBV7-9 and TRBJ1-2): DTGVSQNPRHKITKRGQNVTFRCDPISEHNRLYWYRQTLGQGPEFLTYFQNEAQLEKSRLLSDRFSAERPKGSFSTLEIQRTEQGDSAMYLCASSLGTTRNYGYTFGSGTRLTVV.

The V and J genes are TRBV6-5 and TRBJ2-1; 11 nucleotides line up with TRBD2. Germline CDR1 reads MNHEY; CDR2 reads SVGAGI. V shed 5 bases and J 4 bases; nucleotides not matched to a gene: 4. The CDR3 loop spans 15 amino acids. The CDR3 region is CASSLAGGLYNEQFF. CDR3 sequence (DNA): TGTGCCAGCAGTCTAGCGGGGGGCCTATACAATGAGCAGTTCTTC.

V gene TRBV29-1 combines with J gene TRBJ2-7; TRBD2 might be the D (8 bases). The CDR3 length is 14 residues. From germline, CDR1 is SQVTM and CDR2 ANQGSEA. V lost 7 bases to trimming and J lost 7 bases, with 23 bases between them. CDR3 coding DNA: TGCAGCGCCGGATCGACAGGGACGGGAGGGGAGCAGTACTTC. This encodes CSAGSTGTGGEQYF.

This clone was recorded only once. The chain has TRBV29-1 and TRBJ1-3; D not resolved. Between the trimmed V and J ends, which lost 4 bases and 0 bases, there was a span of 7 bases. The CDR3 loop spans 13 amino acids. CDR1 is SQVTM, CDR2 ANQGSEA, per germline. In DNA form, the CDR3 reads TGCAGCGTTGGAGCGATCTCTGGAAACACCATATATTTT. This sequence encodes CSVGAISGNTIYF.

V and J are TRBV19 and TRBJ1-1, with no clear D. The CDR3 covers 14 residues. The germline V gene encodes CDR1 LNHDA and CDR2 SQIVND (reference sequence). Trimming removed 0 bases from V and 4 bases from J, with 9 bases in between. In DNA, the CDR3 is TGTGCCAGTAGTATAGAGCAATTAGGCACTGAAGCTTTCTTT. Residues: CASSIEQLGTEAFF.

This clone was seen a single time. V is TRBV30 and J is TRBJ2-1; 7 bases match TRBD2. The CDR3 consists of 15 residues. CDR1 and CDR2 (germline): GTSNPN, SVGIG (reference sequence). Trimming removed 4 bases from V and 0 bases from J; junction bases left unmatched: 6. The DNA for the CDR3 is TGTGCCTGGATTCGAGCGGGGAGCTCCTACAATGAGCAGTTCTTC. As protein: CAWIRAGSSYNEQFF.

The CDR3 coding sequence is TGTGCCAGCAGCCAACTGCGGAGCTATGGCTACACCTTC. It codes for CASSQLRSYGYTF. This rearrangement joins TRBV14 to TRBJ1-2; no firm D call. V lost 2 bases and J 4 bases, leaving 8 bases between the germline ends. The CDR3 totals 13 residues. Germline V gene data show CDR1 as SGHDN and CDR2 as FVKESK.